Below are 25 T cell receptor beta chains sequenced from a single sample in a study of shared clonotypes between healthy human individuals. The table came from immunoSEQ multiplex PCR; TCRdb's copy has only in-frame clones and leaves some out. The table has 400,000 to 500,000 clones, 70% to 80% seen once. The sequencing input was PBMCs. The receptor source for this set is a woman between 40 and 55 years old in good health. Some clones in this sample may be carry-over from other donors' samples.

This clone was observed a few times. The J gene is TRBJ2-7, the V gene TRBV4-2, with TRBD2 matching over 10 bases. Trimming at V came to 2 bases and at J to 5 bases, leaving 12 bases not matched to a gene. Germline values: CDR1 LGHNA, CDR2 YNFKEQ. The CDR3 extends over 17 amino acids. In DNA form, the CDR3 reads TGTGCCAGCAGCCAATCAGACGGTCTAGCGGGAGTGAACGAGCAGTACTTC. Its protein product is CASSQSDGLAGVNEQYF.

CDR3 nucleotide sequence: TGTGCCAGCAGCCTTCCTAGCGGGAGGGGCAACAATGAGCAGTTCTTC. Translated: CASSLPSGRGNNEQFF. The chain recombines TRBV11-3 with TRBJ2-1, with TRBD2 matching 12 bases. The length of the CDR3 is 16 residues. Germline V gene sequence: CDR1 SGHNT, CDR2 YENEEA. V dropped 5 bases and J dropped 5; count of bases not matched to a gene: 7.

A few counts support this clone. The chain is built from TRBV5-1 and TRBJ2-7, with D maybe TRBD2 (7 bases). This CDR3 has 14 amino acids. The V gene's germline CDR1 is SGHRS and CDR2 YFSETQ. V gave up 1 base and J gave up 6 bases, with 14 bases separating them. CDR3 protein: CASSLRGGPSEQYF. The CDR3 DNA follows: TGCGCCAGCAGCTTGAGGGGGGGCCCCTCCGAGCAGTACTTC.

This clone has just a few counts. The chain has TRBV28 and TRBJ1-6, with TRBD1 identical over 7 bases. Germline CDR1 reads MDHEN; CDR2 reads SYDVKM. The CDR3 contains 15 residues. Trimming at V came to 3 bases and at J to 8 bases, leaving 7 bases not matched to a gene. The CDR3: CASSFAGDSDSPLHF. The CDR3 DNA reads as TGTGCCAGCAGTTTTGCCGGGGACAGCGATTCACCCCTCCACTTT.

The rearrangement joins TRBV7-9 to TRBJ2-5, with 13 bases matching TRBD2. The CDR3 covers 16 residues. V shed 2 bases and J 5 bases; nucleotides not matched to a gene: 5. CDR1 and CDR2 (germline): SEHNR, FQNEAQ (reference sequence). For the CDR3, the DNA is TGTGCCAGCAGCTTAATGGGGACTAGCGGGACTGAGACCCAGTACTTC. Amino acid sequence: CASSLMGTSGTETQYF. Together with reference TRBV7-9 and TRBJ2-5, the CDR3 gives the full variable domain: DTGVSQNPRHKITKRGQNVTFRCDPISEHNRLYWYRQTLGQGPEFLTYFQNEAQLEKSRLLSDRFSAERPKGSFSTLEIQRTEQGDSAMYLCASSLMGTSGTETQYFGPGTRLLVL.

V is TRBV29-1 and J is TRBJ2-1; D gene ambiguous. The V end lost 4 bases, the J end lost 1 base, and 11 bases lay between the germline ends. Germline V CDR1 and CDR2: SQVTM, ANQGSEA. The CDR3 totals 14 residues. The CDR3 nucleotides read TGCAGCGTTGTGGGCAGGTTATCCTACAATGAGCAGTTCTTC. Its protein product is CSVVGRLSYNEQFF.

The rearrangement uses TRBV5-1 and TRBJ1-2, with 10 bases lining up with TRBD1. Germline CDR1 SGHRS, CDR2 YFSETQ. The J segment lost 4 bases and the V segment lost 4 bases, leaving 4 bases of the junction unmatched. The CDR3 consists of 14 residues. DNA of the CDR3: TGCGCCAGCAGCGGACAGGGGGGACCCTATGGCTACACCTTC. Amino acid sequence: CASSGQGGPYGYTF.

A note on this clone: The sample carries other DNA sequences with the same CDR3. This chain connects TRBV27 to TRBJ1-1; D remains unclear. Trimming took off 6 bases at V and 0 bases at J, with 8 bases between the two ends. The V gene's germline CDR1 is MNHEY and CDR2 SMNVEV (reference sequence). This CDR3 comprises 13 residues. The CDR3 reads CASRGSLNTEAFF. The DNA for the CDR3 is TGTGCCAGCAGGGGAAGCTTGAACACTGAAGCTTTCTTT.

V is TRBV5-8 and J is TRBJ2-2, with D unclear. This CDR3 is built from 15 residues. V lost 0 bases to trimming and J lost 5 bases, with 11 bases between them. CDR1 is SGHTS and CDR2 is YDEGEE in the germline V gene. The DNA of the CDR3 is TGTGCCAGCAGCTTGGTACGCGTTGATACCGGGGAGCTGTTTTTT. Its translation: CASSLVRVDTGELFF.

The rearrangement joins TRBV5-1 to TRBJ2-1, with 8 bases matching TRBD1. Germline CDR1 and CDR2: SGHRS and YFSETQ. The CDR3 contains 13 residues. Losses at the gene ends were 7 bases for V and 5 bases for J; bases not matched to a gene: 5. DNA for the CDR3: TGCGCCAGCCAGACAGGGGATAACAATGAGCAGTTCTTC. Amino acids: CASQTGDNNEQFF.

CDR3 bases: TGTGCCAGCAGTGGTCTAGCGGGAGGAAGTGGGGATACGCAGTATTTT. Amino acid sequence: CASSGLAGGSGDTQYF. The chain links TRBV6-1 to TRBJ2-3; 11 bases fit TRBD2. J gave up 6 bases and V 4 bases, and 9 bases lay outside the gene matches. CDR3 length: 16 residues. CDR1 is MNHNS and CDR2 is SASEGT in the germline V gene.

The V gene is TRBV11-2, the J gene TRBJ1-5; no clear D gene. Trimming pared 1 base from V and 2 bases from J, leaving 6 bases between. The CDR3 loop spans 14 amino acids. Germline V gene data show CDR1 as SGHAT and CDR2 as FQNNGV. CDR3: CASSLGAGNQPQHF. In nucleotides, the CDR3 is TGTGCCAGCAGCTTAGGGGCGGGCAATCAGCCCCAGCATTTT.

CDR3 residues: CASSLGQGTDTQYF. The CDR3 coding sequence is TGTGCCAGCAGCCTAGGACAGGGAACAGATACGCAGTATTTT. The gene calls are TRBV4-2 and TRBJ2-3; 8 positions agree with TRBD1. CDR1 and CDR2 (germline): LGHNA, YNFKEQ. V shed 4 bases, J shed 3 bases, and the junction held 3 bases outside the gene matches. The CDR3 is 14 amino acids.

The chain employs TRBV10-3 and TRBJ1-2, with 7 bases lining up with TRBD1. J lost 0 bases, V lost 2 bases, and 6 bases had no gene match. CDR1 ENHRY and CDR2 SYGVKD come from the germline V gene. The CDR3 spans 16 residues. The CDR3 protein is CAISEARDRANYGYTF. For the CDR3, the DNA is TGTGCCATCAGTGAGGCCCGGGACAGAGCTAACTATGGCTACACCTTC.

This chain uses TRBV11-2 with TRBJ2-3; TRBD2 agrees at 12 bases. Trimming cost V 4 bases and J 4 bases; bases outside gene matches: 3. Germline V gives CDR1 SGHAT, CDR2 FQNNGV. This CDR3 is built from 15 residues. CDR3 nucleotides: TGTGCCAGCAGCTGGACTAGCGGGATCTCAGATACGCAGTATTTT. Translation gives CASSWTSGISDTQYF.

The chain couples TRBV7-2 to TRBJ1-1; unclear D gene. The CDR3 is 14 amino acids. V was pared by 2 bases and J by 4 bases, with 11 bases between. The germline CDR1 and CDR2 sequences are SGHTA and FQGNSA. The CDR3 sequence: CASSLSGRATEAFF. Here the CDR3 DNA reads TGTGCCAGCAGCTTATCGGGGAGGGCCACTGAAGCTTTCTTT.

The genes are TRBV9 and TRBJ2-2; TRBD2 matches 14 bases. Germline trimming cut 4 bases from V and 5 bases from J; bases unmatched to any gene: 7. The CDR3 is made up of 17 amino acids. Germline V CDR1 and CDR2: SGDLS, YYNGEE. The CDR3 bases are TGTGCCAGCAGCCCAAGACTAGCGGGAGGGCCTACCGGGGAGCTGTTTTTT. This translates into CASSPRLAGGPTGELFF.

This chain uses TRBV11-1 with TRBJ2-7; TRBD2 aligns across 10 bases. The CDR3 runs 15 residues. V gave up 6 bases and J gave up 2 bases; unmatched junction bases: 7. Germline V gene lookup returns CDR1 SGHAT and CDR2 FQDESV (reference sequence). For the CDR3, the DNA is TGTGCCAGCAGGTCAGGACTAGCGGAAGCCTACGAGCAGTACTTC. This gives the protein CASRSGLAEAYEQYF.

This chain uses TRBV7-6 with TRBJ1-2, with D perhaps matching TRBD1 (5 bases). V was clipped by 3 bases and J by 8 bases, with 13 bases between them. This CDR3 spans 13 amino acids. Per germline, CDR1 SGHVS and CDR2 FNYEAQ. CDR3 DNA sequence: TGTGCCAGCAGCTTTAACAGGCATCAAGGCTACACCTTC. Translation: CASSFNRHQGYTF. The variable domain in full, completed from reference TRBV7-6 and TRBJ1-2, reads GAGVSQSPRYKVTKRGQDVALRCDPISGHVSLYWYRQALGQGPEFLTYFNYEAQQDKSGLPNDRFSAERPEGSISTLTIQRTEQRDSAMYRCASSFNRHQGYTFGSGTRLTVV.

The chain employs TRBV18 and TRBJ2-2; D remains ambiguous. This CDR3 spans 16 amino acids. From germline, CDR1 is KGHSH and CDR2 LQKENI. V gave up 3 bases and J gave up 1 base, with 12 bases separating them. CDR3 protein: CASSPLGTVNTGELFF. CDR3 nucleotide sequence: TGTGCCAGCTCACCCCTAGGCACAGTGAACACCGGGGAGCTGTTTTTT.

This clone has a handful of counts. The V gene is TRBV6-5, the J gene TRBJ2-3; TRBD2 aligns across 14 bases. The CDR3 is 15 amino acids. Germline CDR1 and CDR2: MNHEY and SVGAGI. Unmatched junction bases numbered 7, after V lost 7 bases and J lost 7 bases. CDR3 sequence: CASKGTSGRRYTQYF. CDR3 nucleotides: TGTGCCAGCAAAGGGACTAGCGGGAGAAGGTATACGCAGTATTTT.

DNA for the CDR3: TGTGCCAGCAGTGAAACGGCGGAGTCGATCATGCAGTATTTT. Amino acid sequence: CASSETAESIMQYF. The rearrangement links TRBV6-1 to TRBJ2-3; D not certain. The CDR3 contains 14 residues. Between the trimmed V and J ends, which lost 2 bases and 11 bases, there was a span of 17 bases. Germline V gives CDR1 MNHNS, CDR2 SASEGT.

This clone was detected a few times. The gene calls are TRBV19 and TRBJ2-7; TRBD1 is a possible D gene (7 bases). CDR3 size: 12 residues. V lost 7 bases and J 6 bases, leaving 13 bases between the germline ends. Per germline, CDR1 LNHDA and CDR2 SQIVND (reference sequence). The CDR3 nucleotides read TGTGCCAGTAATCACAGGGGAGGCGAGCAGTACTTC. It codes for CASNHRGGEQYF.

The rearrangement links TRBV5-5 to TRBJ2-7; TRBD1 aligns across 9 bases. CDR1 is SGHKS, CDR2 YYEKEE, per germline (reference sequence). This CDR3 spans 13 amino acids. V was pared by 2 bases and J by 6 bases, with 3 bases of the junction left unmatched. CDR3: CASSFTGGREQYF. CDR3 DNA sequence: TGTGCCAGCAGCTTTACAGGGGGCCGCGAGCAGTACTTC.

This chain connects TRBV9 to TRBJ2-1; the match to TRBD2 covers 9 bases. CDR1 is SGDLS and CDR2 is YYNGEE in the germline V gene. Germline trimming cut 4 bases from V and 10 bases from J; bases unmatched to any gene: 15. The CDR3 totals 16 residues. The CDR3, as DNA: TGTGCCAGCAGCCCTCGGGGTAGCGGGAGTTCTGGAGAGCAGTTCTTC. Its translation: CASSPRGSGSSGEQFF.